The rows below give T cell receptor beta chains drawn from one sample of a study of molecular identifiers for immune sequencing clone quantification. Using its own MiXCR run on the PCR reads, TCRdb lists one record per CDR3 protein. The sample shows 460,000 or so distinct CDR3 sequences, about a fifth of them seen only once. Sequenced sample: naive CD8+ T cells from blood, with Jurkat cell RNA spiked in. The receptors here all came from a human donor in good health. Some libraries in this study had Jurkat cell RNA spiked in. Both conserved end residues are part of each CDR3. Each record gives: V gene, clone size, D gene, J gene, CDR3 protein, CDR3 DNA. D genes are given only for firm matches. Clone size is not always given. Where it is, it says once, few, many or a class for expanded clones.

TRBV20-1	NA	NA	TRBJ2-7	CSAIHLGRSSYEQYF	TGCAGTGCGATACATCTCGGGCGGAGCTCCTACGAGCAGTACTTC
TRBV28	few	NA	TRBJ2-3	CATENRDGQSSDTQYF	TGTGCCACCGAGAACCGGGACGGCCAGTCCTCAGATACGCAGTATTTT
TRBV29-1	many	TRBD1	TRBJ2-7	CSVETGTGLMYEQYF	TGCAGCGTTGAAACCGGGACAGGGTTGATGTACGAGCAGTACTTC
TRBV7-9	many	NA	TRBJ2-3	CASSSLQTPETDTQYF	TGTGCCAGCAGCTCCCTCCAGACTCCAGAGACAGATACGCAGTATTTT
TRBV27	few	NA	TRBJ1-5	CASSLHDGNQPQHF	TGTGCCAGCAGTTTACACGACGGCAATCAGCCCCAGCATTTT
TRBV2	many	NA	TRBJ1-4	CASSDLPGTNEKLFF	TGTGCCAGCAGTGATCTACCCGGTACGAATGAAAAACTGTTTTTT
TRBV15	few	NA	TRBJ2-2	CATSRDRDTGELFF	TGTGCCACCAGCAGAGATAGGGACACCGGGGAGCTGTTTTTT
TRBV6-2/TRBV6-3	few	TRBD1	TRBJ2-7	CASRNIPGGSYEQYF	TGTGCCAGCAGAAATATCCCAGGGGGATCCTACGAGCAGTACTTC
TRBV6-5	many	NA	TRBJ2-7	CASSYIRGGEQYF	TGTGCCAGCAGTTACATCAGGGGCGGCGAGCAGTACTTC
TRBV19	NA	NA	TRBJ2-2	CASSIAIHDTGELFF	TGTGCCAGTAGTATAGCGATTCATGACACCGGGGAGCTGTTTTTT
TRBV6-2/TRBV6-3	few	TRBD1	TRBJ2-5	CASSWPGQGRETQYF	TGTGCCAGCAGTTGGCCGGGACAGGGACGTGAGACCCAGTACTTC
TRBV7-9	many	NA	TRBJ1-5	CASSPDSQPQHF	TGTGCCAGCAGCCCTGACAGTCAGCCCCAGCATTTT
TRBV6-2/TRBV6-3	NA	NA	TRBJ2-1	CASSPPDRVGGGSYNEQFF	TGTGCCAGCAGCCCGCCGGATCGCGTAGGGGGGGGCTCCTACAATGAGCAGTTCTTC
TRBV12-3/TRBV12-4	many	TRBD2	TRBJ2-5	CASSFGRADPQETQYF	TGTGCCAGCAGTTTTGGGAGGGCCGACCCCCAAGAGACCCAGTACTTC
TRBV7-9	NA	TRBD2	TRBJ2-3	CASSRGRLAERDTQYF	TGTGCCAGCAGCCGCGGTAGACTAGCGGAAAGGGATACGCAGTATTTT
TRBV6-2/TRBV6-3	few	TRBD1	TRBJ2-7	CASSLGTQGSYEQYF	TGTGCCAGCAGCCTAGGGACACAGGGGTCCTACGAGCAGTACTTC
TRBV5-5	many	NA	TRBJ2-7	CASSLWGPSYEQYF	TGTGCCAGCAGCTTGTGGGGACCCTCCTACGAGCAGTACTTC
TRBV4-3	NA	NA	TRBJ1-2	CASSQQQITSYGYTF	TGCGCCAGCAGCCAGCAGCAGATAACTAGCTATGGCTACACCTTC
TRBV14	many	NA	TRBJ2-3	CASSQHPGTDTQYF	TGTGCCAGCAGCCAGCACCCTGGGACAGATACGCAGTATTTT
TRBV20-1	few	TRBD2	TRBJ2-7	CSARGLLAGWDEQYF	TGCAGTGCTAGAGGTTTACTAGCGGGGTGGGACGAGCAGTACTTC
TRBV5-1	NA	NA	TRBJ2-7	CASTIETGGPYEQYF	TGCGCCAGCACCATCGAAACCGGGGGGCCCTACGAGCAGTACTTC
TRBV6-2/TRBV6-3	NA	TRBD1	TRBJ2-7	CASSWGQPYEQYF	TGTGCCAGCAGTTGGGGACAGCCCTACGAGCAGTACTTC
TRBV13	few	NA	TRBJ2-1	CASSNLMEAEGGEQFF	TGTGCCAGCAGCAACCTGATGGAGGCGGAGGGCGGTGAGCAGTTCTTC
TRBV20-1	many	NA	TRBJ2-7	CSAREQGTYEQYF	TGCAGTGCTAGAGAACAGGGAACCTACGAGCAGTACTTC
TRBV20-1	NA	NA	TRBJ2-7	CSARVLDEYEQYF	TGCAGTGCTAGAGTCCTGGATGAATACGAGCAGTACTTC